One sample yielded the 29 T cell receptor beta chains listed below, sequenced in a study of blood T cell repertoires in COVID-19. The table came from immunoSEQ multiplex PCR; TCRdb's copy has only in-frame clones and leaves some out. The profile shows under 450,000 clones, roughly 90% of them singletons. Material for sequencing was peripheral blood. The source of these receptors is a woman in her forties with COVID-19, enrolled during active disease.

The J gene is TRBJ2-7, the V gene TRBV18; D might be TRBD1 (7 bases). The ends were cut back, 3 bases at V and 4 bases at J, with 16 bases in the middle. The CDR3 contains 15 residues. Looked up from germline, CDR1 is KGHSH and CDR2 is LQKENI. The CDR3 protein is CASSPFGQAGYEQYF. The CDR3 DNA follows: TGTGCCAGCTCACCTTTCGGACAGGCGGGGTACGAGCAGTACTTC.

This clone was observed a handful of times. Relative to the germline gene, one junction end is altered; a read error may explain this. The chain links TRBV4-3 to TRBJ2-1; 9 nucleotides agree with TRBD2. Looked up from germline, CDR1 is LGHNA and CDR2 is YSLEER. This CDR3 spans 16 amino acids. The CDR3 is CPSSHAGGGAGNEQFF. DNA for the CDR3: TGCCCCAGCAGCCACGCGGGCGGGGGGGCGGGCAATGAGCAGTTCTTC.

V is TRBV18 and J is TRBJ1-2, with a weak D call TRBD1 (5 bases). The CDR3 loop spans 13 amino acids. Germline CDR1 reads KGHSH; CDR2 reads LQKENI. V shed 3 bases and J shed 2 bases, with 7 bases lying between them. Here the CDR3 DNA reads TGTGCCAGCTCACCCGGGGGGAACTATGGCTACACCTTC. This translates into CASSPGGNYGYTF.

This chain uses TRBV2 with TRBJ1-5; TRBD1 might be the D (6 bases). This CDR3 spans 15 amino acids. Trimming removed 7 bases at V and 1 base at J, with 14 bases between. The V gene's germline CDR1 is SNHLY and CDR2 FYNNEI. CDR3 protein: CASTLDSQSNQPQHF. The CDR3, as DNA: TGTGCCAGCACCCTGGACAGCCAAAGCAATCAGCCCCAGCATTTT.

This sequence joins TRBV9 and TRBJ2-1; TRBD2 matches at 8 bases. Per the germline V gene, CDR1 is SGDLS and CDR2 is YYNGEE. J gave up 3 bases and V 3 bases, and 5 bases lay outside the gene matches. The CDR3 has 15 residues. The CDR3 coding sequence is TGTGCCAGCAGCGAAACCGGGACTAGCTACAATGAGCAGTTCTTC. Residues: CASSETGTSYNEQFF.

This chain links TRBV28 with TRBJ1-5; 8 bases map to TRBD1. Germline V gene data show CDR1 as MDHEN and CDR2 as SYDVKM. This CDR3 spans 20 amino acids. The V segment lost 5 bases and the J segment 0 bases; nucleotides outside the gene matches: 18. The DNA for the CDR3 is TGTGCCAGCAGTCGGCCCCCCCGGGACAGGCGGACCTATAGCAATCAGCCCCAGCATTTT. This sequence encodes CASSRPPRDRRTYSNQPQHF.

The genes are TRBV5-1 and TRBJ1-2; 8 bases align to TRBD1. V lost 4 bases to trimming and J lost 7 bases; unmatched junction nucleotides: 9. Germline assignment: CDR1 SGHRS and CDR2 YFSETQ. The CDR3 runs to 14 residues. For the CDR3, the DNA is TGCGCCAGCAGCCCTACGGACAGGGAGGTTGGCTACACCTTC. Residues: CASSPTDREVGYTF. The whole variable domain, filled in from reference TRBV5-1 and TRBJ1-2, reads KAGVTQTPRYLIKTRGQQVTLSCSPISGHRSVSWYQQTPGQGLQFLFEYFSETQRNKGNFPGRFSGRQFSNSRSEMNVSTLELGDSALYLCASSPTDREVGYTFGSGTRLTVV.

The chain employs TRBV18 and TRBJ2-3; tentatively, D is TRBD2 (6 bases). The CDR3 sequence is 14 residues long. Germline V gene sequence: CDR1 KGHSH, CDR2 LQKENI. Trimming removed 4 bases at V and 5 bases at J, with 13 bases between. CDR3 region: CASSLGGGGDTQYF. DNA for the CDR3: TGTGCCAGCTCACTCGGGGGAGGTGGAGATACGCAGTATTTT.

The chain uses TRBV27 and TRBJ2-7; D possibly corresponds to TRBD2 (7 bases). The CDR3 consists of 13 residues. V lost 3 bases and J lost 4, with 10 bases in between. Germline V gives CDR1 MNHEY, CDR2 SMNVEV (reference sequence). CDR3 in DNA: TGTGCCAGCAGTTTGGGGGGGCCATACGAGCAGTACTTC. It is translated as CASSLGGPYEQYF.

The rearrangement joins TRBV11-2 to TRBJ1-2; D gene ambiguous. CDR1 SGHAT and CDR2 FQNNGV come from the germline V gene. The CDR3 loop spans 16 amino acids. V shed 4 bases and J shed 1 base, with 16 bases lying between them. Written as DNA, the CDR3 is TGTGCCAGCAGCTCGACGGCGGGAACTCATAACTATGGCTACACCTTC. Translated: CASSSTAGTHNYGYTF. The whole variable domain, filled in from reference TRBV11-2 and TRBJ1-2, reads EAGVAQSPRYKIIEKRQSVAFWCNPISGHATLYWYQQILGQGPKLLIQFQNNGVVDDSQLPKDRFSAERLKGVDSTLKIQPAKLEDSAVYLCASSSTAGTHNYGYTFGSGTRLTVV.

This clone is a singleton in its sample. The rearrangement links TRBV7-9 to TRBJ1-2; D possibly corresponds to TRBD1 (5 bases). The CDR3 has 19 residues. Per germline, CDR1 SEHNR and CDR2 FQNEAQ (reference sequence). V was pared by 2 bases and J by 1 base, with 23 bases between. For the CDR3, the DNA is TGTGCCAGCAGCTTATCCCACGTCGGGGGTGGGGATATTAACTATGGCTACACCTTC. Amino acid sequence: CASSLSHVGGGDINYGYTF.

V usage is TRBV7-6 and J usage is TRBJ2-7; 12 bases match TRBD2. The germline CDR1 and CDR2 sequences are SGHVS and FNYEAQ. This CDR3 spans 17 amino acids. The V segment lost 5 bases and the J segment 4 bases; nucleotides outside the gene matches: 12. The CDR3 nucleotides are TGTGCCAGCAGCGTACGTGAAGTGGGACTAGCGGGTTACGAGCAGTACTTC. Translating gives CASSVREVGLAGYEQYF.

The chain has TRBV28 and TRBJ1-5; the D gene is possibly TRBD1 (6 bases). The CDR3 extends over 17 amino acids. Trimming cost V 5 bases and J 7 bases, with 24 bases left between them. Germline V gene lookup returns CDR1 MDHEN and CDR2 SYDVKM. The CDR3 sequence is CASSHHIGLGRGQPQHF. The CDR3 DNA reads TGTGCCAGCAGTCACCACATCGGACTGGGGAGGGGGCAGCCCCAGCATTTT.

The CDR3 region has the DNA TGTGCCATCAGTGAGCCGGACAGGGGGCTTAACTATGGCTACACCTTC. Translating gives CAISEPDRGLNYGYTF. V usage is TRBV10-3 and J usage is TRBJ1-2, with 11 bases aligning to TRBD1. CDR1 and CDR2 (germline): ENHRY, SYGVKD. The CDR3 covers 16 residues. Trimming cost V 2 bases and J 1 base; bases outside gene matches: 3.

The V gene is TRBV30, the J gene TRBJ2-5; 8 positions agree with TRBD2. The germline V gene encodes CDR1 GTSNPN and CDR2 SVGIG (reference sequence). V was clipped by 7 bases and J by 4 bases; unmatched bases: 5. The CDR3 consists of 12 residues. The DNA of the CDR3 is TGTGCCTTGGGGGCGGGGGGAGAGACCCAGTACTTC. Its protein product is CALGAGGETQYF.

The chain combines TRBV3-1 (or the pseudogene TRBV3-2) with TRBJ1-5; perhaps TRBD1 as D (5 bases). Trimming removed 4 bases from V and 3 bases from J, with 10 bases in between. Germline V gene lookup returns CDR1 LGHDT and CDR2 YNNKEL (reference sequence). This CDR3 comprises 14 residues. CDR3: CASSRGHLNQPQHF. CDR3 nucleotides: TGTGCCAGCAGCCGGGGCCACCTCAATCAGCCCCAGCATTTT.

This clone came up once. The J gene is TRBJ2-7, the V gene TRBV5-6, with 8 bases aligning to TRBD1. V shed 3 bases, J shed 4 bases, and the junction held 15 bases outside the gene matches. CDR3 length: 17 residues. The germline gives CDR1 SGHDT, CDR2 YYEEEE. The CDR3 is CASSSLDREGPLYEQYF. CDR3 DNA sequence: TGTGCCAGCAGCTCCCTGGACAGGGAAGGACCCTTATACGAGCAGTACTTC.

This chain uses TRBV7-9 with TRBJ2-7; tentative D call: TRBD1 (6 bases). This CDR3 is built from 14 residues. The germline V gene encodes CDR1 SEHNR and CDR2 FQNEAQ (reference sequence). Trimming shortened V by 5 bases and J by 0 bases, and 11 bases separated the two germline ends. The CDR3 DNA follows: TGTGCCAGCAGCCCGAGGGACAACTCCTACGAGCAGTACTTC. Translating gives CASSPRDNSYEQYF.

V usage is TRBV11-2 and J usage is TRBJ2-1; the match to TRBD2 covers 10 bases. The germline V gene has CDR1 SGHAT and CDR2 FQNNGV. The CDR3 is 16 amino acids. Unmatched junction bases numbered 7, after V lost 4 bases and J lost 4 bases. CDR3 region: CASSSMGLASYNEQFF. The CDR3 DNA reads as TGTGCCAGCAGCTCCATGGGACTAGCGAGTTACAATGAGCAGTTCTTC. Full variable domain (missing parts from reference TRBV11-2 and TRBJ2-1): EAGVAQSPRYKIIEKRQSVAFWCNPISGHATLYWYQQILGQGPKLLIQFQNNGVVDDSQLPKDRFSAERLKGVDSTLKIQPAKLEDSAVYLCASSSMGLASYNEQFFGPGTRLTVL.

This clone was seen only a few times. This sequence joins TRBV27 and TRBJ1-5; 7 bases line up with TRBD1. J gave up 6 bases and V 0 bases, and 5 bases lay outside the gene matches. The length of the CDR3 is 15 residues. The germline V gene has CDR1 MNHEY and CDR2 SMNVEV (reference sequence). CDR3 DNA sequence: TGTGCCAGCAGTTTATCGAGGACAGGACTTCAGCCCCAGCATTTT. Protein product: CASSLSRTGLQPQHF.

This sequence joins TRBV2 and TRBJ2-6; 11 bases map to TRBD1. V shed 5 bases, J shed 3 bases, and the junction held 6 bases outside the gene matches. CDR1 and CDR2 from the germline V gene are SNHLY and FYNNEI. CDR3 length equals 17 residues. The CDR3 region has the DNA TGTGCCAGCAGTACCCGGACAGGGGGCTTTGGGGCCAACGTCCTGACTTTC. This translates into CASSTRTGGFGANVLTF.

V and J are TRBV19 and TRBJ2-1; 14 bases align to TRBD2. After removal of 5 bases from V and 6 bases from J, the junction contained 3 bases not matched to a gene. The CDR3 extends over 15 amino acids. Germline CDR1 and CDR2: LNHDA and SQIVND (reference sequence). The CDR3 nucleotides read TGTGCCAGTAGTGTGACTAGCGGGGGGGCCAATGAGCAGTTCTTC. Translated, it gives CASSVTSGGANEQFF.

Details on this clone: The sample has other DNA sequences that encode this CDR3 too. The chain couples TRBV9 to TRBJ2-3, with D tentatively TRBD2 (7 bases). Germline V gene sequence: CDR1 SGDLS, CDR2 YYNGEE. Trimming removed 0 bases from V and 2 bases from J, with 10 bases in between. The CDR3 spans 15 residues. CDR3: CASSVGGGATDTQYF. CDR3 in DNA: TGTGCCAGCAGCGTAGGAGGGGGGGCCACAGATACGCAGTATTTT.

Written as DNA, the CDR3 is TGTGCCAGCAGCCCCCGAGGCGGGGGGAACCCAGATACGCAGTATTTT. The encoded protein is CASSPRGGGNPDTQYF. This chain uses TRBV11-3 with TRBJ2-3; 8 bases fit TRBD2. CDR1 SGHNT and CDR2 YENEEA come from the germline V gene. The CDR3 covers 16 residues. J gave up 4 bases and V 5 bases, and 11 bases lay outside the gene matches.

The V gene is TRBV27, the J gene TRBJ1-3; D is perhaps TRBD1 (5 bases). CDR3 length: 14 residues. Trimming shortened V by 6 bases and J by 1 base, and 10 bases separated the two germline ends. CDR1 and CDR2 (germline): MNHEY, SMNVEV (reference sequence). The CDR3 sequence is CASSQTASGNTIYF. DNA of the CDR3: TGTGCCAGCAGCCAGACAGCTTCTGGAAACACCATATATTTT.

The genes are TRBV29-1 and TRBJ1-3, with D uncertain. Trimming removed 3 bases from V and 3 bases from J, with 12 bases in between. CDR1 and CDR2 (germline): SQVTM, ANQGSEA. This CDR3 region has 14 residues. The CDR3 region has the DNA TGCAGCGTTGAGGGCGGGGAAGGTGGAAACACCATATATTTT. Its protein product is CSVEGGEGGNTIYF.

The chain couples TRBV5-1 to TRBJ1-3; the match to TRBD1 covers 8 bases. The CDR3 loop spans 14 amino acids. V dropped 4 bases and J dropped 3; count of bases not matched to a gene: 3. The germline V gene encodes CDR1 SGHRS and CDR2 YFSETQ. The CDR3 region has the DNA TGCGCCAGCAGCCAGGGGGCTAGTGGAAACACCATATATTTT. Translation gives CASSQGASGNTIYF.

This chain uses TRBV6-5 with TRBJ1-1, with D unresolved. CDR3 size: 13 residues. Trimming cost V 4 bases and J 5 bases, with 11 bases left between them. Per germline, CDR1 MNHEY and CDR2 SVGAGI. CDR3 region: CASSSLRGTEAFF. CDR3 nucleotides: TGTGCCAGCAGTTCCCTTCGAGGGACTGAAGCTTTCTTT.

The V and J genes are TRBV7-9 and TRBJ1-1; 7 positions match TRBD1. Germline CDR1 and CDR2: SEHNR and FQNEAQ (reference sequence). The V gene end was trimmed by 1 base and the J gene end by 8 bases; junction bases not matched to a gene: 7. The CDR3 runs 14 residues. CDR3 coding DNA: TGTGCCAGCAGCTTAGGCAGGGGGAATTTGGAAGCTTTCTTT. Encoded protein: CASSLGRGNLEAFF.